This record concerns one T cell receptor beta chain sequence. The CDR3 sequence is 13 residues long. With 0 bases clipped from V and 3 bases from J, the junction kept 2 bases outside the gene matches. Germline CDR1 is DFQATT and CDR2 is SNEGSKA (reference sequence). The sample originates from a study of T cell repertoires in cytomegalovirus infection. TCRdb passed the reads through MiXCR, listing each CDR3 protein once. Among roughly 600,000 distinct CDR3 sequences listed, 24% were seen once. This clonotype was sampled from a human donor in good health (CMV status not recorded). Some clones in this sample may be carry-over from other donors' samples. Material for sequencing was CD8+ T cells from PBMCs. The V and J genes are TRBV20-1 and TRBJ2-7, with 7 bases identical to TRBD1. The CDR3 nucleotides read TGCAGTGCTAGAGAAACAGGGGACTACGAGCAGTACTTC. Translated, it gives CSARETGDYEQYF.